This is a list of T cell receptor beta chains from one sample in a study of blood T cell repertoires in COVID-19. Repertoires were generated with immunoSEQ multiplex PCR, while TCRdb's copy carries only in-frame clones and drops some. Of approximately 150,000 clones listed, under 85% are singletons. The sample was peripheral blood. The receptors were sampled from a man aged 65-85 years who had recovered from COVID-19. The CDR3 runs from the conserved cysteine through the conserved F or W. The D gene is left open where the match is weak. The size entry is marked missing in some rows and otherwise reads once, few, many or a size class.

j_call v_call clone_size d_call cdr3_nt cdr3_aa
TRBJ2-3 TRBV18 . TRBD2 TGTGCCAGCTCACCTAGGGTCTCCGGGGGGACAGATACGCAGTATTTT CASSPRVSGGTDTQYF
TRBJ2-2 TRBV9 . TRBD2 TGTGCCAGCAGCTCCGGACTAGCGGGAGGGTTGGCCGGGGAGCTGTTTTTT CASSSGLAGGLAGELFF
TRBJ2-1 TRBV6-5 . TRBD2 TGTGCCAGCAGTTATATACGGGGGGACAATGAGCAGTTCTTC CASSYIRGDNEQFF
TRBJ2-7 TRBV29-1 once . TGCAGCGCGGGACTGACTCACTACGAGCAGTACTTC CSAGLTHYEQYF
TRBJ1-1 TRBV6-5 . TRBD1 TGTGCCAGCAGAGGAGAGTGGGACAGGGTCACTGAAGCTTTCTTT CASRGEWDRVTEAFF
TRBJ2-3 TRBV19 . . TGTGCCAGTAGTATAGCAGTATTTAACACAGATACGCAGTATTTT CASSIAVFNTDTQYF
TRBJ2-7 TRBV24-1 . TRBD1 TGTGCCACCAGTGATTCGGGGACAGGGGGCTACGAGCAGTACTTC CATSDSGTGGYEQYF
TRBJ2-1 TRBV7-8 . TRBD1 TGTGCCAGCAGCCCAAGGGTCGGGACAGCGTTGGATGAGCAGTTCTTC CASSPRVGTALDEQFF
TRBJ2-1 TRBV14 once TRBD2 TGTGCCAGCAGCCAAGATCATATTGGACTAGCGGAATATTTATCTTACTCCTACAATGAGCAGTTCTTC CASSQDHIGLAEYLSYSYNEQFF
TRBJ2-1 TRBV6-5 . . TGTGCCAGCAGAGCCGGGTCAAACAATGAGCAGTTCTTC CASRAGSNNEQFF
TRBJ2-3 TRBV30 few TRBD2 TGTGCCTGGAGTCGAGCGGGAGGGTCCGTGTATTTT CAWSRAGGSVYF
TRBJ1-4 TRBV6-5 . . TGTGCCAGCAGTTACTCAGGGGGTTTGACTAATGAAAAACTGTTTTTT CASSYSGGLTNEKLFF
TRBJ2-7 TRBV21-1 . . TGTGCCAGAGAGGGGTCTAGCGGCTACGAGCAGTACTTC CAREGSSGYEQYF
TRBJ1-5 TRBV6-2/TRBV6-3 once . TGTGCCAGCAGTTACGGCAGGGTAGGCAATCAGCCCCAGCATTTT CASSYGRVGNQPQHF
TRBJ1-1 TRBV9 . TRBD1 TGTGCCAGCAGCGTACTTCCAGGGGGCGCTTATGAAGCTTTCTTT CASSVLPGGAYEAFF
TRBJ2-5 TRBV4-1 . TRBD2 TGCGCCAGCAGCCTTACTAGCGGGAGACTAGAGACCCAGTACTTC CASSLTSGRLETQYF
TRBJ2-7 TRBV19 . . TGTGCCAGTACCCCCCCGGACTTCTACGAGCAGTACTTC CASTPPDFYEQYF
TRBJ2-7 TRBV20-1 . . TGCAGTGCTAGGACTAGTGGCGAGCAGTACTTC CSARTSGEQYF
TRBJ2-4 TRBV11-3 . TRBD1 TGTGCCAGCAGCCAGGGCGGACAGGGGGCGTCCAAAAACATTCAGTACTTC CASSQGGQGASKNIQYF
TRBJ2-3 TRBV19 . . TGTGCCAGCGCACCCGGCCTAGTCACAGATACGCAGTATTTT CASAPGLVTDTQYF
TRBJ2-3 TRBV5-1 . . TGCGCCAGCAGCCTCGGGACGGCGGGGGCGGATACGCAGTATTTT CASSLGTAGADTQYF
TRBJ1-3 TRBV9 . . TGTGCCACCTCGCCGGGAGACGGAAACACCATATATTTT CATSPGDGNTIYF
TRBJ2-5 TRBV3-1/TRBV3-2 . TRBD1 TGTGCCAGCAACACAGGGGGGCAAGAGACCCAGTACTTC CASNTGGQETQYF
TRBJ2-1 TRBV2 . TRBD2 TGTGCCAGCACTGTCGGGAGGGCCAACAATGAGCAGTTCTTC CASTVGRANNEQFF
TRBJ2-3 TRBV6-1 . . TGTGCCAGCAGTGAAACAGCGGACGCTAGGACAGATACGCAGTATTTT CASSETADARTDTQYF
TRBJ1-2 TRBV28 . TRBD1 TGTGCCAGCAGTTTATCAGTCCGGGGCCCGGGACAGGGGGGCTCTGGCTACACCTTC CASSLSVRGPGQGGSGYTF
TRBJ2-1 TRBV3-1/TRBV3-2 . TRBD2 TGTGCCAGCAGCCCCTCCCCTGGAGCGGGAGGATACGAGCAGTTCTTC CASSPSPGAGGYEQFF
TRBJ2-2 TRBV5-1 . . TGCGCCAGCAGGAGGAGGGGAGAGACCGGGGAGCTGTTTTTT CASRRRGETGELFF
TRBJ1-4 TRBV4-1 . . TGCGCCAGCAGCCAAGTCGGGGTTGAGGAAAAACTGTTTTTT CASSQVGVEEKLFF
TRBJ2-7 TRBV19 . TRBD1 TGTGCCAGTAGTATGACAGGGAGCTCCTACGAGCAGTACTTC CASSMTGSSYEQYF
TRBJ1-5 TRBV6-2/TRBV6-3 . TRBD1 TGTGCCAGCAGCAAAACAGGGGGCAATCAGCCCCAGCATTTT CASSKTGGNQPQHF
TRBJ2-7 TRBV6-5 . TRBD1 TGTGCCAGTCAGCCGGGACAGGCGACCTACGAGCAGTACTTC CASQPGQATYEQYF
TRBJ2-1 TRBV10-1 . TRBD1 TGCGCCAGCAGCCGGGACAGTTACAATGAGCAGTTCTTC CASSRDSYNEQFF
TRBJ2-1 TRBV20-1 . . TGCAGTGCTACCCCCAAACCGGGGCAGTTCTTC CSATPKPGQFF
TRBJ2-1 TRBV6-1 . TRBD2 TGTGCCAGCAGTGAACGTGTACTAGCGGGAATTCTGAGTAATGAGCAGTTCTTC CASSERVLAGILSNEQFF
TRBJ1-2 TRBV28 . TRBD1 TGTGCCAGCAGTTTAAACAGGGGAATTAACTATGGCTACACCTTC CASSLNRGINYGYTF
TRBJ2-2 TRBV7-3 . . TGTGCCAGCAGCTTAACGTCGACGGGGGTGAACACCGGGGAGCTGTTTTTT CASSLTSTGVNTGELFF
TRBJ1-6 TRBV18 . . TGTGCCAGCTCACCAGATACGATAGGTAGCGGCTCACCCCTCCACTTT CASSPDTIGSGSPLHF
TRBJ1-2 TRBV28 . TRBD1 TGTGCCAGCAACTCACAGGGGGCAGCAAGAGGCTACACCTTC CASNSQGAARGYTF
TRBJ1-2 TRBV7-2 . . TGTGCCAGCAGCTTTACTATGACGGGGAACTATGGCTACACCTTC CASSFTMTGNYGYTF
TRBJ2-6 TRBV9 . . TGTGCCAGCGGGACCCAGGGGTCCTCGCTCTCTGGGGCCAACGTCCTGACTTTC CASGTQGSSLSGANVLTF
TRBJ2-3 TRBV27 . TRBD1 TGTGCCAGCAGTTTCGACAGGGGGAACACAGATACGCAGTATTTT CASSFDRGNTDTQYF
TRBJ2-7 TRBV7-2 few . TGTGCCAGCAGCTTCCATGGCGGGGATAACGAGCAGTACTTC CASSFHGGDNEQYF
TRBJ2-7 TRBV15 . TRBD2 TGTGCCACCAGCAGAGGAATGAGCTCCAGCGGGAGCTCCTACGAGCAGTACTTC CATSRGMSSSGSSYEQYF